This T cell receptor beta chain was found in a study of graft-versus-host responses after intestinal transplantation. On the study more broadly: Multivisceral, liver-intestinal, or isolated intestinal transplants were performed in recipients. Following induction with anti-thymocyte globulin, all recipients were given tacrolimus and steroids for two to four years. Findings of the study overall: Circulating GvH clone levels at their peak were associated with HvG declines (early post-transplant). Allograft graft-versus-host to host-versus-graft clonal ratios ran high in patients with graft-donor T cell macrochimerism.

Lymphocytes from graft epithelium and lamina propria were isolated. Details on this clone: Its target is not known.

The CDR3 runs 15 residues. The germline V gene encodes CDR1 MGHRA and CDR2 YSYEKL. The V segment lost 5 bases and the J segment 7 bases; nucleotides outside the gene matches: 8. Profiled with immunoSEQ multiplex PCR; TCRdb holds only in-frame clones, not every one. The data contain some 66,000 clones, around 86% of them seen just once; the ten biggest clones take up roughly 1.7%. This chain links TRBV4-1 with TRBJ1-6; 7 nucleotides line up with TRBD1. The sample consisted of ileum tissue, taken 350 to 400 days after transplant. The receptor's source is a human patient who received an intestinal transplant, so some T cells may come from the graft donor. CDR3 in amino acids: CASSSRQGRNSPLHF. In DNA, the CDR3 is TGCGCCAGCAGCTCTCGACAGGGAAGGAATTCACCCCTCCACTTT.